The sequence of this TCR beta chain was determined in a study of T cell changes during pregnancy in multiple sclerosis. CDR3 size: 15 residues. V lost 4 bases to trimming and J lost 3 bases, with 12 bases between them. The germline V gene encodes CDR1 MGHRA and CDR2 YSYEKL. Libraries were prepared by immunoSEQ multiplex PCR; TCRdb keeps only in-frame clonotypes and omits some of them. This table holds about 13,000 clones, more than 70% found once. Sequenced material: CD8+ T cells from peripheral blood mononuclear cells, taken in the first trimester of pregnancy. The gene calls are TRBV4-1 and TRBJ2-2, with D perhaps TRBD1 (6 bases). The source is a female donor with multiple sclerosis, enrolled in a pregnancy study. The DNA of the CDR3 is TGCGCCAGCAGCCGGAATAACAGGGACACCGGGGAGCTGTTTTTT. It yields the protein CASSRNNRDTGELFF.